The 4 T cell receptor beta chains in this list originate from one sample, sequenced in a study of patients and donors after allogeneic stem cell transplantation. TCRdb passed the RT-PCR reads through MiXCR, listing each CDR3 protein once. The table records some 150,000 distinct CDR3 sequences, 30% to 45% of them present only once. Sequenced: blood, either unsorted or a sorted T cell fraction (not recorded which). The receptors here all came from a human donor who was either an allogeneic HSCT recipient or a stem cell or donor lymphocyte infusion donor (not recorded which). It is not recorded whose cells these are; they may come from a transplant donor.

This clonotype occurred once. CDR3 protein: CASSQNGLAGGELFF. CDR3 DNA: TGCGCCAGCAGCCAAAACGGACTAGCGGGCGGGGAGCTGTTTTTT. The chain employs TRBV4-3 and TRBJ2-2, with 11 nucleotides matching TRBD2. V lost 2 bases to trimming and J lost 7 bases; unmatched junction nucleotides: 3. The CDR3 consists of 15 residues. CDR1 and CDR2 from the germline V gene are LGHNA and YSLEER.

V is TRBV7-2 and J is TRBJ1-2; D call uncertain. CDR3 size: 14 residues. Deletions cut 5 bases from V and 0 bases from J, with 10 bases between. Looked up from germline, CDR1 is SGHTA and CDR2 is FQGNSA. The CDR3 here is CASSVEVPNYGYTF. The DNA of the CDR3 is TGTGCCAGCAGCGTCGAGGTCCCTAACTATGGCTACACCTTC. The variable domain in full, with the rest retrieved from reference TRBV7-2 and TRBJ1-2, is GAGVSQSPSNKVTEKGKDVELRCDPISGHTALYWYRQSLGQGLEFLIYFQGNSAPDKSGLPSDRFSAERTGGSVSTLTIQRTQQEDSAVYLCASSVEVPNYGYTFGSGTRLTVV.

There are a few counts of this clonotype. The chain couples TRBV7-3 to TRBJ2-5; D possibly corresponds to TRBD2 (6 bases). Germline loops: CDR1 SGHTA, CDR2 FQGTGA. The length of the CDR3 is 13 residues. Deletions cut 5 bases from V and 4 bases from J, with 11 bases between. CDR3 DNA sequence: TGTGCCAGCAGCCGCGGGGTTGCAGAGACCCAGTACTTC. Translated, it gives CASSRGVAETQYF.

The gene calls are TRBV20-1 and TRBJ1-1; D is unclear. The CDR3 totals 15 residues. The V gene's germline CDR1 is DFQATT and CDR2 SNEGSKA (reference sequence). V was cut by 3 bases and J by 3 bases, with 17 bases left in between. Here the CDR3 DNA reads TGCAGTGCTAGCGCTATTCCGGGTGGGCACACTGAAGCTTTCTTT. This codes for CSASAIPGGHTEAFF.